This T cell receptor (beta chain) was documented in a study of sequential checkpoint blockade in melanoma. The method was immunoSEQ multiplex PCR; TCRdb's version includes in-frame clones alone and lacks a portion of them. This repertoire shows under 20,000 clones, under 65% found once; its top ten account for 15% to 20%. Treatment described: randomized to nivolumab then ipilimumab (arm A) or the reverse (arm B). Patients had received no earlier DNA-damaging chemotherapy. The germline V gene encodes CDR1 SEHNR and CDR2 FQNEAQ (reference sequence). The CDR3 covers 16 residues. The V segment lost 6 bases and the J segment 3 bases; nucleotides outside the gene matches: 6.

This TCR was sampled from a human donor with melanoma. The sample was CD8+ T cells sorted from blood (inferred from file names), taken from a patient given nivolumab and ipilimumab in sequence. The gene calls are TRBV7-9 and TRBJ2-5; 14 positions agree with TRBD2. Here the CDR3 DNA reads TGTGCCAGCAGTTCTCCGACTAGCGGGAGGGAAGAGACCCAGTACTTC. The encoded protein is CASSSPTSGREETQYF.